Detailed here is one T cell receptor (beta chain). Using immunoSEQ multiplex PCR, the repertoire was profiled, and TCRdb retains in-frame clones only, with some absent. The table shows a few hundred thousand clones, with about 90% occurring only once. The sample comes from a study of blood T cell repertoires in COVID-19. There are 14 residues in the CDR3. Looked up from germline, CDR1 is SGHTA and CDR2 is FQGNSA. The ends were cut back, 1 base at V and 5 bases at J, with 12 bases in the middle. The sequence derives from a woman aged 55-69 years with COVID-19, enrolled during active disease. The specimen sequenced was peripheral blood. The J gene is TRBJ2-7, the V gene TRBV7-2, with D uncertain. DNA for the CDR3: TGTGCCAGCAGCTTAGATAGGTTTCAGGACGAGCAGTACTTC. Protein: CASSLDRFQDEQYF.